This T cell receptor (beta chain) was documented in a study of shared clonotypes between healthy human individuals. In the study overall: Each donor contributed plates that comprised three CD4 naive, three CD4 memory, two CD8 naive and one CD8 memory.

The germline V gene encodes CDR1 SGHVS and CDR2 FQNEAQ. The CDR3 length is 20 residues. Trimming shortened V by 3 bases and J by 4 bases, and 28 bases separated the two germline ends. Generated by immunoSEQ multiplex PCR, the TCRdb table keeps only in-frame clones and is missing some. The sample has millions of clones; around 94% are singletons. V is TRBV7-8 and J is TRBJ2-1, with a possible D match to TRBD2 (5 bases). The sample taken for sequencing was naive CD4+ T cells sorted from blood. Subset reported: CD45RA+ positively selected. This clonotype was obtained from a man in his late teens or twenties in good health. The CDR3 here is CASSLRKPYAREGNYNEQFF. The CDR3 nucleotides are TGTGCCAGCAGCTTGAGAAAGCCCTATGCCCGGGAAGGGAATTACAATGAGCAGTTCTTC.